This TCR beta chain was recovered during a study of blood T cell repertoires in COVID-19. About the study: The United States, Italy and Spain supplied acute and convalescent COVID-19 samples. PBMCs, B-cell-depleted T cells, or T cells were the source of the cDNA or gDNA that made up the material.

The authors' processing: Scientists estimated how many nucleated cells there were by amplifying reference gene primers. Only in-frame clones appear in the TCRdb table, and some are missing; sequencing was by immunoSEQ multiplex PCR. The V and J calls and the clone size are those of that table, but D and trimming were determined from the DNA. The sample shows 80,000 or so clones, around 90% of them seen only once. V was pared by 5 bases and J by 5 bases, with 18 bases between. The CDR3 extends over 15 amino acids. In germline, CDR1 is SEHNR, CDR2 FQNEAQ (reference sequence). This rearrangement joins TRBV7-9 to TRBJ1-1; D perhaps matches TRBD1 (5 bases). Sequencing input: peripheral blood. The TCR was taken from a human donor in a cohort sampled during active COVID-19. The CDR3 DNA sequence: TGTGCCAGCAGCGTCTCAAGTTTCAGGGAAACTGAAGCTTTCTTT. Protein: CASSVSSFRETEAFF. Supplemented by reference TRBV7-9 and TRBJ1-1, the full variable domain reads DTGVSQNPRHKITKRGQNVTFRCDPISEHNRLYWYRQTLGQGPEFLTYFQNEAQLEKSRLLSDRFSAERPKGSFSTLEIQRTEQGDSAMYLCASSVSSFRETEAFFGQGTRLTVV.